The entry below describes one T cell receptor (beta chain). This sample is part of a study of blood T cell repertoires in COVID-19. Study information: T cells, B-cell-depleted T cells, or PBMCs provided the cDNA or gDNA that served as material.

Per the original data handling: For nucleated cells, counts were estimated from reference gene primer amplification. TCRdb's table, derived via immunoSEQ multiplex PCR, lists solely in-frame clones and lacks some. V and J calls and clone size follow that table, whereas D and trimming were derived from the DNA. The sample has roughly 110,000 clones, around nine tenths seen once. The origin of this receptor is a woman in her 70s who had recovered from COVID-19. Sequenced material: peripheral blood.

The CDR3 sequence: CASSPTRLITDTQYF. The CDR3 nucleotides read TGTGCCAGCAGTCCTACTAGACTAATCACAGATACGCAGTATTTT. This chain joins TRBV27 and TRBJ2-3; tentatively, D is TRBD2 (5 bases). Germline CDR1 is MNHEY and CDR2 is SMNVEV (reference sequence). The CDR3 is made up of 15 amino acids. The V end was cut by 5 bases, the J end by 2 bases, with 14 bases between.